This TCR beta chain was captured in a study of cytomegalovirus exposure and HLA in healthy donors (dated by TCRdb to about 2017). About the full investigation: An earlier analysis of some 500 of the donors reported 250 to 350 Gb of sequence data and about 100 million unique TCR beta sequences from about 180 million T cells. Around 300 gigabases of sequencing data and approximately 80 million unique TCR sequences were included in an early release covering about 600 HLA-typed donors. Of the 300 to 500 genotyped donors, 65% to 90% were placed in the genetic ancestry cluster associated with self-reported Caucasian donors. The study aimed to test whether cataloging public T cell receptors could reveal signatures of past pathogen exposure. The study profiled the T cell repertoires of about 720 subjects by immunosequencing and related them to cytomegalovirus serostatus. Besides the first cohort of approximately 710 subjects, a separate validation cohort made up of over 100 different subjects was used. To predict cytomegalovirus infection status, the study brought together high-throughput TCR immunosequencing, statistical association of individual TCRs with disease status, and machine learning. In a later analysis, previously published TCR beta repertoires from some 640 donors were re-analyzed and high-resolution HLA genotyping was added so that TCR occurrence patterns could be studied. Rather than drawing on any new phenotypic data, the later analysis identified candidate immune exposures from TCR beta sequences and the way those sequences occurred across donors. An earlier analysis of approximately 500 of the donors applied high-throughput TCR beta sequencing to assess whether each TCR beta V gene segment acted as functional or pseudogenic. Donor age, sex, ethnicity and CMV serostatus were compiled alongside the repertoire data. A later genetic analysis used genome-wide SNP genotypes for 398 of the 666 donors, treating that subset as a discovery cohort. Every discovery cohort repertoire had been produced on one sequencing platform. Both class I and class II loci were covered by HLA typing, at four-digit resolution. The number of typed donors differed by locus: about 620-640 for A, B, C, DRB1 and DQB1; about 520 for DQA1; approximately 610 for DPA1; and some 470 for DPB1. Because of strong linkage in the cohort, five DR-DQ haplotypes were treated as single units for association and clustering. Among under 450 genotyped donors of the cohort, an average of approximately 240,000 unique TCR beta nucleotide sequences were sequenced per donor, 15% to 20% of them non-productive.

In total, around 600 healthy bone marrow donors made up the cohort. At the time of sampling, every cohort member was nominally healthy, though immune exposures that went unrecorded were likely present. The donor was CMV seronegative and belonged to the group of approximately 320 seronegative cohort members. A peripheral blood sample was collected from each donor, and TCR beta sequencing was performed on peripheral blood mononuclear cells. Genomic DNA was extracted from the blood cell samples with the Qiagen DNeasy Blood Extraction Kit. Libraries were built with the immunoSEQ multiplex PCR assay. A mixture of 60 forward primers for TCR Vbeta segments and 13 reverse primers for TCR Jbeta segments was used in the multiplex PCR. A multiplex PCR assay on genomic DNA amplified the CDR3 region of rearranged TCR beta genes. The Illumina HiSeq System was used to sequence the amplified TCR beta libraries as 87-base-pair reads. The authors processed their data as follows. Across the 700 or so repertoires, a later analysis counted about 81 million unique TCR beta chains, 9.5 million to 13 million of which were shared by at least two donors. To remove PCR and sequencing errors, raw reads were error-corrected and collapsed into unique sequences using a nearest-neighbor algorithm that merged closely related sequences. Alignment of CDR3 sequences to IMGT reference sequences was used to assign V, D and J gene segments. Each retained sequence needed at least a six-nucleotide match to both a V gene segment and a J gene segment. A rearrangement counted as productive if the CDR3 had no stop codons and remained in frame with V and J, and every other rearrangement counted as non-productive. CDR3 was defined according to IMGT convention as the region running from the second conserved V-encoded cysteine to the conserved J-encoded phenylalanine. Sequences without an unambiguous match to a single V gene segment were excluded from the earlier analysis of 450 to 650 of the donors. An earlier analysis of 587 of the donors classified V segments as functional when productive rearrangements were above 56.7% and as segregating when the standard deviation between donors was above 5%. A statistical classification framework was developed to diagnose cytomegalovirus status using the catalog of TCR beta chain sequences. V and J gene assignment, in a later analysis, came from comparing TCR nucleotide sequences with IMGT/GENE-DB human TR gene sequences. A later analysis assigned CDR3 sequences and most-parsimonious VDJ recombination scenarios with the TCRdist pipeline. A later analysis defined each TCR beta chain by its CDR3 amino acid sequence plus V-gene family, and excluded reads lacking a unique V-gene family. In a later analysis, fewer than 600 highly shared, low-generation-probability nucleotide sequences were removed to address suspected cross-contamination and a sequencing artifact. In a later analysis, a clonal expansion index for each public chain was calculated from normalized within-repertoire ranks of inferred template counts. Generation probabilities in a later analysis came from a VDJ recombination model fitted to out-of-frame rearrangements, and those results were checked against IGoR. In a later analysis, hypergeometric tests were used to score TCR-TCR, TCR-HLA and TCR-CMV co-occurrence, with a repertoire-size bias correction applied to TCR pairs. In a later analysis, false discovery rates were estimated by permuting HLA or CMV assignments 20 times. In a later analysis, co-occurring TCRs were grouped using DBSCAN, with TCRdist sequence similarity added in when clustering inside HLA-allele-positive subsets. Co-occurrence clustering excluded repertoires with fewer than 30,000 or more than 120,000 public chains, plus five with anomalous nucleotide sharing. TCRdb provides this immuneACCESS table in a form limited to in-frame rearrangements. Some clones are lacking; in checked studies, under half of them reflect an unresolved V gene, and why the rest are absent is not known. The V and J calls and clone size were taken over from that table, and D and trimming were inferred from the DNA. Recorded for this sample are some 100,000 clones; 81% of them occurred a single time. Less than 2.5% of the sample goes to the ten largest clones.

Note on this clone: Its antigen remains undetermined. No much larger clone is present one base from it, and per-base qualities are unavailable.

Study-level results and caveats: For the cohort, immune exposure information was limited to CMV serostatus. In both the original and validation cohorts, the classifier was reported to diagnose cytomegalovirus status with high specificity and sensitivity. In a later analysis, the rate of TCR association differed among HLA loci, with DRB1 alleles having the most associated TCRs and HLA-C alleles having the fewest. Sequencing depth was assumed to be roughly uniform across donors in the presence/absence analyses, though that assumption may not hold. Because counts were too low, 15 to 20 rarely observed V segments, including chromosome 9 orphons, were excluded from the earlier analysis of 587 of the donors. Most CMV-associated TCR beta chains appeared to be HLA-restricted in a later analysis, and the HLA associations seemed to be driven largely by CMV exposure. Some IMGT-functional V segments, including TRBV6-2 and TRBV6-3, could not be distinguished by the 87-base-pair reads and were therefore excluded. A few of the identified cytomegalovirus-associated TCR beta chains were confirmed in vitro to be specific for cytomegalovirus antigens. Assigning TCR associations to individual alleles was difficult when HLA alleles, especially DR and DQ, strongly co-occurred. Correlated functional status among segregating V segments might be attributable to linkage disequilibrium, but an unknown experimental factor could not be ruled out. A further reported finding was that TCR beta sequences accurately predicted the HLA-A and HLA-B alleles for most subjects in the first cohort. In a later analysis, several top co-occurrence clusters were reported to appear linked to parvovirus B19, influenza, CMV and Epstein-Barr virus. In a later analysis, HLA-associated TCR beta chains showed more clonal expansion and lower generation probabilities than non-associated chains that were equally common. According to the authors, the approach could potentially be generalized to other disease states and immunological phenotypes. While some public TCRs were present in many individuals, most TCR sequences turned up only very rarely across donors. At a false discovery rate of 0.05, a later analysis linked 15,000 to 20,000 TCR beta sequences to specific HLA alleles. The study listed 164 TCR beta chains as associated with cytomegalovirus. A later genetic analysis associated a missense DCLRE1C variant with V-gene and J-gene trimming of TCR beta chains, and an independent cohort replicated the association. This cohort had only TCR beta chains sequenced, and the lack of alpha or paired-chain data limited which features could be detected. HLA typing was unavailable for some donors at each locus, so association tests used only the typed subset. A cluster of highly shared sequence variants was judged likely to represent a technical artifact of the sequencing pipeline. Compared with the approximately 710-donor mean, donors in an Asian-associated ancestry cluster had fewer N-insertions in productive TCRs, according to a later genetic analysis. In an earlier analysis of some 640 of the donors, most TCR beta V segments were observed in productive rearrangements about 87% or about 30% of the time, broadly matching IMGT annotations.

V and J are truncated by 8 bases and 6 bases respectively, leaving an intervening sequence of 14 bases. The germline V gene (reference sequence) provides CDR1 PRHDT and CDR2 FYEKMQ. Spanning cysteine to phenylalanine, the CDR3 consists of 13 amino acids. Kept here is only the CDR3 DNA, which spans 39 bases and is read in frame from base 1. This receptor was taken from a woman in her 30s in good health and CMV-seronegative. The rearranged chain carries TRBV13 and TRBJ2-1; TRBD2 might be the D gene, on 6 matching bases. The material sequenced was PBMCs. The DNA reads as follows: TGTGCCAGCTCACGGGACGGGGGCAATGAGCAGTTCTTC. This yields the protein CASSRDGGNEQFF.